These T cell receptor beta chains were read from a single sample in a study of beta chain features in type 1 diabetes. Measured with immunoSEQ multiplex PCR; TCRdb has only the in-frame clones, and not every one. The table records around 180,000 clones, 7.5% to 8.5% of them present only once. Sequences were obtained from central memory CD4+ T cells from blood. The receptors derive from a man between 18 and 29 years old with type 1 diabetes. Both conserved end residues are part of each CDR3. D genes are given only for firm matches. Size values are once, few and many counts, or a class for expanded clones, and some rows have none.

TRBJ2-3 TRBD2 TRBV15 NA CATSAAGGSDTQYF TGTGCCACGAGTGCCGCGGGGGGTTCAGATACGCAGTATTTT
TRBJ2-2 TRBD1 TRBV5-6 NA CASSSIRGPGELFF TGTGCCAGCAGCTCGATCAGGGGGCCCGGGGAGCTGTTTTTT
TRBJ2-1 TRBD1 TRBV5-1 few CASSLGSGGAYNEQFF TGCGCCAGCAGCTTAGGTTCAGGGGGCGCCTACAATGAGCAGTTCTTC
TRBJ1-6 NA TRBV9 few CASSRQASRGSPLHF TGTGCCAGCAGCCGACAGGCCTCAAGGGGTTCACCCCTCCACTTT
TRBJ2-3 TRBD2 TRBV29-1 NA CSVPNSGTSGIFTDTQYF TGCAGCGTCCCCAACTCCGGGACTAGCGGGATTTTCACAGATACGCAGTATTTT
TRBJ1-2 TRBD1 TRBV5-4 NA CASSHRGGYGYTF TGTGCCAGCAGCCACAGGGGGGGCTATGGCTACACCTTC
TRBJ1-2 NA TRBV2 few CASSDGRNYGYTF TGTGCCAGCAGTGATGGCAGAAACTATGGCTACACCTTC
TRBJ2-7 TRBD2 TRBV15 NA CATSRVIQAGEYDEQYF TGTGCCACCAGCAGAGTCATCCAAGCGGGAGAATATGACGAGCAGTACTTC
TRBJ2-1 TRBD1 TRBV9 NA CASSTTAGGTGSNEQFF TGTGCCAGCAGCACTACCGCCGGTGGGACAGGCTCAAATGAGCAGTTCTTC
TRBJ2-1 NA TRBV10-3 few CAIRARSDTNNEQFF TGTGCCATCAGGGCTCGATCGGACACAAACAATGAGCAGTTCTTC
TRBJ2-2 NA TRBV5-1 NA CASSLRENTGELFF TGCGCCAGCAGCTTGAGAGAGAACACCGGGGAGCTGTTTTTT
TRBJ1-1 TRBD1 TRBV28 few CASSLSGQVNTEAFF TGTGCCAGCAGTTTATCGGGACAGGTGAACACTGAAGCTTTCTTT
TRBJ2-7 NA TRBV30 NA CAWSVPGLGGEQYF TGTGCCTGGAGTGTACCAGGGTTGGGAGGCGAGCAGTACTTC
TRBJ1-5 TRBD1 TRBV28 NA CASSLGTGLSQPQHF TGTGCCAGCAGTTTAGGGACAGGGTTGAGTCAGCCCCAGCATTTT
TRBJ1-6 NA TRBV4-3 NA CASSQNGGNNSPLHF TGCGCCAGCAGCCAGAACGGGGGTAATAATTCACCCCTCCACTTT
TRBJ2-7 NA TRBV10-3 few CAISEVLAYEQYF TGTGCCATCAGTGAGGTACTAGCCTACGAGCAGTACTTC
TRBJ2-1 TRBD2 TRBV7-2 few CASSARLAGVFNEQFF TGTGCCAGCAGCGCCCGACTAGCGGGGGTATTCAATGAGCAGTTCTTC
TRBJ2-1 NA TRBV7-9 few CASSVSSLRKNEQFF TGTGCCAGCAGCGTTAGTTCACTCCGAAAGAATGAGCAGTTCTTC
TRBJ2-7 TRBD2 TRBV29-1 NA CSVDSSGSSYEQYF TGCAGCGTTGATTCTAGCGGGAGCTCCTACGAGCAGTACTTC
TRBJ2-3 NA TRBV12-5 few CASGPGQGPDTQYF TGTGCTAGTGGTCCCGGGCAGGGCCCAGATACGCAGTATTTT
TRBJ2-1 TRBD2 TRBV13 few CASSLVNSGSLLVNEQFF TGTGCCAGCAGCTTAGTTAATAGCGGGAGCCTCCTCGTCAATGAGCAGTTCTTC
TRBJ2-3 TRBD2 TRBV7-2 NA CASSLGLAPTDTQYF TGTGCCAGCAGCTTAGGACTAGCGCCCACAGATACGCAGTATTTT
TRBJ2-5 NA TRBV30 few CAWSVKGGRETQYF TGTGCCTGGAGTGTAAAAGGGGGACGAGAGACCCAGTACTTC
TRBJ1-2 NA TRBV28 NA CASRQGYGYTF TGTGCCAGCAGACAGGGCTATGGCTACACCTTC
TRBJ1-2 NA TRBV28 few CASSSYDSTMGYTF TGTGCCAGTTCCAGTTATGACAGCACTATGGGCTACACCTTC